These T cell receptor beta chains were read from a single sample in a study of identical twins. TCRdb recomputed calls from the 5' RACE reads with MiXCR, one row per CDR3 protein. The table shows 450,000 to 650,000 distinct CDR3 sequences, with 13% to 15% occurring only once. This sample was also put to use in a study of yellow fever vaccine responses in identical twins.

Source material: CD4+ T cells sorted from blood. These receptors were taken from a young woman in good health. Each CDR3 is given with its conserved first and last residue. A D gene is named only where the DNA matches it firmly. The size entry is marked missing in some rows and otherwise reads once, few, many or a size class.

V,D,size,J,DNA,CDR3
TRBV7-9,TRBD2,-,TRBJ2-1,TGTGCCAGCAGCTTAGTGCGCGGGGGGCCCCATGAGCAGTTCTTC,CASSLVRGGPHEQFF
TRBV28,-,-,TRBJ2-7,TGTGCCACCCTCGGGACGGGACCGTACGAGCAGTACTTC,CATLGTGPYEQYF
TRBV20-1,-,-,TRBJ2-1,TGCAGTGCTAGGGGGCTAGTTAATGAGCAGTTCTTC,CSARGLVNEQFF
TRBV28,TRBD2,-,TRBJ2-5,TGTGCCAGCAGTCCCGGACTAGCGGAGTCTCAAGAGACCCAGTACTTC,CASSPGLAESQETQYF
TRBV18,TRBD1,many,TRBJ1-1,TGTGCCAGCTCGGTGACAGGGGGCGGCACTGAAGCTTTCTTT,CASSVTGGGTEAFF
TRBV6-4,-,many,TRBJ2-2,TGTGCCAGCAGCGGGATCAGGGAGCTGTTTTTT,CASSGIRELFF
TRBV3-1,-,-,TRBJ2-3,TGTGCCTGCAGCCAAGTACCCGGGTTTTCAGATACGCAGTATTTT,CACSQVPGFSDTQYF
TRBV28,-,-,TRBJ2-2,TGTGCCAGCAGAGGAGTTCGGAACACCGGGGAGCTGTTTTTT,CASRGVRNTGELFF
TRBV4-2,-,few,TRBJ2-4,TGTGCCAGCAGCCAAGATCGGCGGCTTCAGTACTTC,CASSQDRRLQYF
TRBV10-3,TRBD1,-,TRBJ2-2,TGTGCCATCAGAACAGGGGGTCCCGACACCGGGGAGCTGTTTTTT,CAIRTGGPDTGELFF
TRBV5-1,-,-,TRBJ2-5,TGCGCCAGCAGCTTGGTTCCCTCAGGGACCCAAGAGACCCAGTACTTC,CASSLVPSGTQETQYF
TRBV5-1,TRBD2,-,TRBJ2-7,TGCGCCAGCAGCTTGTGGGCTAGCGGGAGCCAATCATACGAGCAGTACTTC,CASSLWASGSQSYEQYF
TRBV3-1,-,few,TRBJ2-5,TGTGCCAGCATAATTGGGGAGACCCAGTACTTC,CASIIGETQYF
TRBV20-1,-,-,TRBJ2-2,TGCAGTGCCGCCGCTTGGGGGCTGAGCACCGGGGAGCTGTTTTTT,CSAAAWGLSTGELFF
TRBV6-5,TRBD2,-,TRBJ2-1,TGTGCCAGCAGTGCCCGGACTAGGCAGTTCTTC,CASSARTRQFF
TRBV28,TRBD1,few,TRBJ2-7,TGTGCCAGCAGTCGACAGGGGGCCTACGAGCAGTACTTC,CASSRQGAYEQYF
TRBV4-2,-,-,TRBJ2-7,TGTGCCAGCAGCCAAGAGGGGAGTAGTCAGTACTTC,CASSQEGSSQYF
TRBV25-1,-,few,TRBJ2-3,TGTGCCAGCAGTGAATTAACAGTCACAGATACGCAGTATTTT,CASSELTVTDTQYF
TRBV6-2/TRBV6-3,TRBD1,few,TRBJ1-6,TGTGCCAGCAGTGTGACAGGGGGAAATTCACCCCTCCACTTT,CASSVTGGNSPLHF
TRBV5-1,TRBD2,many,TRBJ2-3,TGCGCCAGCAGTTTGCGGACTAGCGGCCCTACGGGGGATACGCAGTATTTT,CASSLRTSGPTGDTQYF
TRBV11-2,-,-,TRBJ2-1,TGTGCCAGCAGCCCCTCAAGTAGCTCCTACAATGAGCAGTTCTTC,CASSPSSSSYNEQFF
TRBV9,TRBD2,-,TRBJ2-3,TGTGCCAGCAGCCGGACTAGCGGTTCTAGCACAGATACGCAGTATTTT,CASSRTSGSSTDTQYF
TRBV12-3/TRBV12-4,-,-,TRBJ2-5,TGTGCCAGCAGTCCTCCGGGACATACCCAAGAGACCCAGTACTTC,CASSPPGHTQETQYF
TRBV5-1,-,-,TRBJ2-7,TGCGCCAGCAGCCCTCGGTCACCCAGGGGGGCCTACGAGCAGTACTTC,CASSPRSPRGAYEQYF
TRBV6-1,TRBD1,few,TRBJ2-1,TGTGCCAGCAGACGGACAGGGTCCTATGAGCAGTTCTTC,CASRRTGSYEQFF
TRBV29-1,TRBD1,-,TRBJ2-1,TGCAGCGTCGACAGGGTTGACAGCAATGAGCAGTTCTTC,CSVDRVDSNEQFF
TRBV24-1,-,-,TRBJ1-2,TGTGCCACCAGTGCCGAGGGCGGGGGGTATGGCTACACCTTC,CATSAEGGGYGYTF
TRBV5-1,TRBD1,few,TRBJ2-1,TGCGCCAGCAGCTTGGAGGGACAGTATGATGAGCAGTTCTTC,CASSLEGQYDEQFF
TRBV4-1,-,-,TRBJ2-1,TGCGCCAGCAGCCAGGCCGGCTTAAGCTCCTACAATGAGCAGTTCTTC,CASSQAGLSSYNEQFF
TRBV6-1,-,few,TRBJ2-1,TGTGCCAGCAGTGAAGCGGGGCGGGGAAACTCCTACAATGAGCAGTTCTTC,CASSEAGRGNSYNEQFF
TRBV11-2,-,-,TRBJ2-1,TGTGCCAGCAGGCGGCAAGAAAGCTCCTACAATGAGCAGTTCTTC,CASRRQESSYNEQFF
TRBV21-1,-,few,TRBJ2-7,TGTGCCAGCAGCAAAGATCCCCCCAGTATTTACTACGAGCAGTACTTC,CASSKDPPSIYYEQYF
TRBV12-3/TRBV12-4,-,many,TRBJ2-1,TGTGCCAGCAGTGGCCCAGGAAAGCAGTTCTTC,CASSGPGKQFF
TRBV20-1,TRBD2,few,TRBJ2-1,TGCAGTGCTAGGGTACTAGCGGGAGTAGGTGGTGAGCAGTTCTTC,CSARVLAGVGGEQFF
TRBV29-1,-,few,TRBJ1-1,TGCAGCCACCCGGCCCGGTGGGGCACTGAAGCTTTCTTT,CSHPARWGTEAFF
TRBV14,-,few,TRBJ2-1,TGTGCCAGCAGCCAAAGTGCAGCAGAGCAGTTCTTC,CASSQSAAEQFF
TRBV29-1,-,few,TRBJ1-1,TGCAGCGTTCGACGGGAAGCGTCATTGAACACTGAAGCTTTCTTT,CSVRREASLNTEAFF
TRBV20-1,-,few,TRBJ1-6,TGCAGTGCCGCGTTGGCGGGGGCTTTAAATTCACCCCTCCACTTT,CSAALAGALNSPLHF
TRBV27,-,-,TRBJ2-5,TGTGCCAGCAGTTTATCCGGTCTTCAAGGGAAGACCCAGTACTTC,CASSLSGLQGKTQYF
TRBV12-3/TRBV12-4,TRBD2,many,TRBJ2-3,TGTGCCAGCACCTTCCAGGTGACCGGGACTAGCGAGGATACGCAGTATTTT,CASTFQVTGTSEDTQYF